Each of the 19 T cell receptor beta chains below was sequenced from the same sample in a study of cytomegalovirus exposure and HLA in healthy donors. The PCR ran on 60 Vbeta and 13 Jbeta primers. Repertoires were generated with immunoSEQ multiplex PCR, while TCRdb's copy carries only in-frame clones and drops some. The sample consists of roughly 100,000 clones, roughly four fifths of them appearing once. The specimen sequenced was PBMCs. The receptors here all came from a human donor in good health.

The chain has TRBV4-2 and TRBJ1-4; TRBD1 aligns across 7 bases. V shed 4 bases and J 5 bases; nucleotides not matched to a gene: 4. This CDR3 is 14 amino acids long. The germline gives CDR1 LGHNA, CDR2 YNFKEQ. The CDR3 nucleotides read TGTGCCAGCAGCCGGACAGGAGCCAATGAAAAACTGTTTTTT. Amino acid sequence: CASSRTGANEKLFF.

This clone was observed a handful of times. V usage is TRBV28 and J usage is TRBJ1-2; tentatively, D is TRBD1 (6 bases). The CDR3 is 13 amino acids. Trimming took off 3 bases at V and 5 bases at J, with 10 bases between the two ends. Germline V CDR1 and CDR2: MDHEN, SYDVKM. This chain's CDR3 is CASSLWGPYGYTF. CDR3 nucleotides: TGTGCCAGCAGTTTGTGGGGGCCTTATGGCTACACCTTC.

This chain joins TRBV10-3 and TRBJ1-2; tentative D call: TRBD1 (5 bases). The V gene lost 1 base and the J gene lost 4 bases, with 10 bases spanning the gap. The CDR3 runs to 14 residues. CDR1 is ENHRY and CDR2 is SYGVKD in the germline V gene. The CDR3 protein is CAISELQRGYGYTF. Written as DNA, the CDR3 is TGTGCCATCAGTGAGTTACAAAGGGGCTATGGCTACACCTTC.

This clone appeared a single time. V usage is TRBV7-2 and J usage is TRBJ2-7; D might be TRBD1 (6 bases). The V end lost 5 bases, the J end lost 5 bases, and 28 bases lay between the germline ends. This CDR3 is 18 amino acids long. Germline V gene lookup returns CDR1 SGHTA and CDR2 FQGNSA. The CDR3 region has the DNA TGTGCCAGCAGCCGAGGGCAGGGGTTCCCCGCTGGCTTCCACGAGCAGTACTTC. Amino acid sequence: CASSRGQGFPAGFHEQYF.

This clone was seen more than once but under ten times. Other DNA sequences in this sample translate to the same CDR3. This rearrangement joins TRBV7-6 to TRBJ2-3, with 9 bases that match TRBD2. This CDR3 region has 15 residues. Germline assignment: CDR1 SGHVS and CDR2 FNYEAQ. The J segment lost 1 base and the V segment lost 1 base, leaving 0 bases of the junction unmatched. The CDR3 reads CASSLGTSGTDTQYF. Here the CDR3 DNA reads TGTGCCAGCAGCTTAGGGACTAGCGGCACAGATACGCAGTATTTT.

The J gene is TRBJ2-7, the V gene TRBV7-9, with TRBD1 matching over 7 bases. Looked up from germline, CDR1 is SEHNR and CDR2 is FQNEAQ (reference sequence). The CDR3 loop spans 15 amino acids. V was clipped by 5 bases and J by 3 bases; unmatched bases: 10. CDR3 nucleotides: TGTGCCAGCAGCCAGGGACAGTACTTGGACTACGAGCAGTACTTC. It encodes CASSQGQYLDYEQYF.

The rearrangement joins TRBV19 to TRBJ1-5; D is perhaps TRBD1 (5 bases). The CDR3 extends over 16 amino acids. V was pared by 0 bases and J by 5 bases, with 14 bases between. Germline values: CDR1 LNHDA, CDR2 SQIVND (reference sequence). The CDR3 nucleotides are TGTGCCAGTAGTATAGACGGGGGACTCCAGGATCAGCCCCAGCATTTT. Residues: CASSIDGGLQDQPQHF.

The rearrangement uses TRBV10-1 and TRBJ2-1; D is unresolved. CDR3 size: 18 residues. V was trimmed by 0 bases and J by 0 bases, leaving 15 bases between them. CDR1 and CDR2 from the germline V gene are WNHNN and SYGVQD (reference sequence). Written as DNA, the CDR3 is TGCGCCAGCAGTGAGTCGAACGCACCCCGGAGCTCCTACAATGAGCAGTTCTTC. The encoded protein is CASSESNAPRSSYNEQFF.

CDR3 region: CASSPQAGGGGSYNEQFF. CDR3 DNA sequence: TGTGCCAGCAGCCCCCAGGCTGGGGGGGGCGGATCCTACAATGAGCAGTTCTTC. The rearrangement uses TRBV9 and TRBJ2-1, with D perhaps TRBD2 (7 bases). V lost 4 bases and J lost 1, with 21 bases in between. This CDR3 comprises 18 residues. Germline loops: CDR1 SGDLS, CDR2 YYNGEE.

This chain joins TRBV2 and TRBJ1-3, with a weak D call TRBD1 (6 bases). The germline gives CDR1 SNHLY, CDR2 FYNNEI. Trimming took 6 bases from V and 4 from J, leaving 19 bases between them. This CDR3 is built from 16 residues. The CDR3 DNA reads TGTGCCAGCAGCCACGGGACAACTCATCGAGGAAACACCATATATTTT. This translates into CASSHGTTHRGNTIYF. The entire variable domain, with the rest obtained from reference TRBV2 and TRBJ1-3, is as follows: EPEVTQTPSHQVTQMGQEVILRCVPISNHLYFYWYRQILGQKVEFLVSFYNNEISEKSEIFDDQFSVERPDGSNFTLKIRSTKLEDSAMYFCASSHGTTHRGNTIYFGEGSWLTVV.

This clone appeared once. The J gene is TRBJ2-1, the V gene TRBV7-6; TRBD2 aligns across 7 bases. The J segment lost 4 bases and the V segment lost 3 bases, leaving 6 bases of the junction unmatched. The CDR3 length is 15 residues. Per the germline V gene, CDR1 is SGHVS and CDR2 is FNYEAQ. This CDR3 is CASSLGRENYNEQFF. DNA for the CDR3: TGTGCCAGCAGCTTGGGGAGGGAGAATTACAATGAGCAGTTCTTC.

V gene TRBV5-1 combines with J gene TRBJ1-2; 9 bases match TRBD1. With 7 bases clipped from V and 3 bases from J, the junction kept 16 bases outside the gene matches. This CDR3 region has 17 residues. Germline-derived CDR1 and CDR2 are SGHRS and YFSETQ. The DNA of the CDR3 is TGCGCCAGCCGCCCCTGGACAGGGGCGAACGTAGACTATGGCTACACCTTC. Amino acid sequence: CASRPWTGANVDYGYTF.

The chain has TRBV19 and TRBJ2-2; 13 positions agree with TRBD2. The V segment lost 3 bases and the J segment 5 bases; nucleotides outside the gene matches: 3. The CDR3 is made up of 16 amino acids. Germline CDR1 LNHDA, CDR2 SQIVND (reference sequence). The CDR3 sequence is CASSIEGLAGTGELFF. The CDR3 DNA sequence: TGTGCCAGTAGTATTGAGGGACTAGCGGGAACCGGGGAGCTGTTTTTT.

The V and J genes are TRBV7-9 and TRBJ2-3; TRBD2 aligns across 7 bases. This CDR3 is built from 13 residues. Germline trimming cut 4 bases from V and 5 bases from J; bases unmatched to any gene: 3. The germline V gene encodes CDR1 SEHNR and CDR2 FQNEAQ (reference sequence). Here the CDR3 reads CASSWGRGDTQYF. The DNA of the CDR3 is TGTGCCAGCAGCTGGGGGAGGGGAGATACGCAGTATTTT.

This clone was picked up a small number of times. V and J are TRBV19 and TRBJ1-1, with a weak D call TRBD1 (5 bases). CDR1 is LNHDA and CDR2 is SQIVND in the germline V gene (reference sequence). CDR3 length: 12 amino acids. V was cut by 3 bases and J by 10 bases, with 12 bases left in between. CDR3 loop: CASSMPGQGAFF. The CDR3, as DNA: TGTGCCAGTAGTATGCCTGGCCAGGGAGCTTTCTTT. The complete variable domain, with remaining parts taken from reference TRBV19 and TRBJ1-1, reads DGGITQSPKYLFRKEGQNVTLSCEQNLNHDAMYWYRQDPGQGLRLIYYSQIVNDFQKGDIAEGYSVSREKKESFPLTVTSAQKNPTAFYLCASSMPGQGAFFGQGTRLTVV.

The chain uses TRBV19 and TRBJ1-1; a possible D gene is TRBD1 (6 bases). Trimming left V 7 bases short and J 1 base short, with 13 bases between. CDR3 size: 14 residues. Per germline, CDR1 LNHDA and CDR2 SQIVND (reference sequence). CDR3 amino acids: CASTRGGPNTEAFF. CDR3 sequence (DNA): TGTGCCAGTACTAGGGGGGGCCCGAACACTGAAGCTTTCTTT.

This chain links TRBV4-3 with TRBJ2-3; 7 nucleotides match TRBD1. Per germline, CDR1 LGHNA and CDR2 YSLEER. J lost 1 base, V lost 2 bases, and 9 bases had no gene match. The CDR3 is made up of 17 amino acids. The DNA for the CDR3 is TGCGCCAGCAGCCAAACCCACAGGGGTGGGGGCACAGATACGCAGTATTTT. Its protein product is CASSQTHRGGGTDTQYF.

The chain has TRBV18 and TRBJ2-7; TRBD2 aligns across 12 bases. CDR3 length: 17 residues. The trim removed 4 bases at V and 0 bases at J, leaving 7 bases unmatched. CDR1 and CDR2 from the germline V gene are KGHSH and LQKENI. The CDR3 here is CASSRTSGNERSYEQYF. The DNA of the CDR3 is TGTGCCAGCTCACGGACTAGCGGGAACGAACGCTCCTACGAGCAGTACTTC.

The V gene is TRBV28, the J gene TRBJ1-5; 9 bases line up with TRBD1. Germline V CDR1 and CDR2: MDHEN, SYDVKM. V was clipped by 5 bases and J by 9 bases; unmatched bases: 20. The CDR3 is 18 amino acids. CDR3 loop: CASSLTGLRTGDRRPQHF. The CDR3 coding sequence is TGTGCCAGCAGTCTAACGGGTTTGAGGACAGGGGACAGGCGGCCCCAGCATTTT.